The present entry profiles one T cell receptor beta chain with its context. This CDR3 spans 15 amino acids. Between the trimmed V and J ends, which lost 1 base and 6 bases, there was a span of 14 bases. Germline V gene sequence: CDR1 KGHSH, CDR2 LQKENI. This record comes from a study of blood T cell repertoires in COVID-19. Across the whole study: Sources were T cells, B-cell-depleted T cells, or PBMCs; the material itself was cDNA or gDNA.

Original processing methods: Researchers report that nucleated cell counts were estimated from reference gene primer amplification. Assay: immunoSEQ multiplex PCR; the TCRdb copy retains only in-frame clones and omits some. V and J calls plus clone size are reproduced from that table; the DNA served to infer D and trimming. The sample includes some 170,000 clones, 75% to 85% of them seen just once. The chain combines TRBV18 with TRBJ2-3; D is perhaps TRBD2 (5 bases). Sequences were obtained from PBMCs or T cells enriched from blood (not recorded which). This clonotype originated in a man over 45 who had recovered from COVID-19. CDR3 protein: CASSPRTGWVDTQYF. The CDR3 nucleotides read TGTGCCAGCTCACCACGTACGGGGTGGGTGGATACGCAGTATTTT.